This T cell receptor (beta chain) originates from a study of OX40 agonist ivuxolimab in advanced cancers. Whole-study findings and limits: More expanded clones were seen, on average, in CD8+ T cells than in CD4+.

The data were produced by immunoSEQ multiplex PCR, yet TCRdb's version contains in-frame clones alone and is incomplete. The repertoire holds 55,000 to 70,000 clones, with just under 85% as singletons. The V gene lost 4 bases and the J gene lost 1 base, with 10 bases spanning the gap. The V gene's germline CDR1 is SGHTA and CDR2 FQGNSA. The CDR3 runs 14 residues. About this clone itself: Its antigen is not identified.

The origin of this receptor is an adult with an advanced solid tumor such as melanoma, head and neck, liver or kidney cancer. The sample consisted of CD4+ or CD8+ T cells sorted from blood, taken in a trial of the OX40 agonist ivuxolimab. The chain combines TRBV7-2 with TRBJ1-1; D is unclear. The CDR3 region is CASSYQPGNTEAFF. The CDR3 nucleotides are TGTGCCAGCAGCTACCAGCCAGGGAACACTGAAGCTTTCTTT.